The T cell receptor beta chain described here comes from a study of OX40 agonist ivuxolimab in advanced cancers. The study in broad terms: Ivuxolimab was an agonistic, fully human IgG2 monoclonal antibody directed against OX40 (CD134), a costimulatory receptor. Intravenous ivuxolimab was administered to patients every 2 weeks at six dose levels: 0.01, 0.1, 0.3, 1.5, 3 and 10 mg/kg. Three dose-escalation patients achieved partial responses, one with hepatocellular carcinoma and two with cutaneous melanoma. The paper describes the monotherapy dose-escalation part (N ≈ 52 patients) of the phase I trial of ivuxolimab. The point of sequencing TCRbeta in the periphery was to test whether ivuxolimab changed TCR sequence diversity and drove clonal T-cell expansion. In the dose-escalation cohort, more than 75% of patients were male, and the mean age was around 60 years, with a range of roughly 20 to 79. Of the roughly 52 dose-escalation patients, hepatocellular carcinoma was present in about 20, melanoma in around 15, renal cell carcinoma in 9 and head and neck cancer in 9. Patients were allowed to have had prior anti-PD-1, anti-PD-L1 or anti-CTLA-4 therapy, and approximately 40% of the dose-escalation patients had been treated with checkpoint inhibitors. What the research found in general, with its limitations: Low levels of normalized T-cell clonal expansion were also seen in some nonresponding patients. After ivuxolimab, expanded clones were on average more numerous among CD8+ T cells than among CD4+ T cells. In partial responders in the 0.1-3.0 mg/kg groups, normalized peripheral clonal expansion was found to be among the lowest, especially among CD8+ T cells. At doses of 0.1 to 3.0 mg/kg, clonal expansion of both CD4+ and CD8+ T cells in blood was seen between baseline and week 6. The antigen specificity of the clonally expanded peripheral T cells was not determined.

In the case of this clone: Its antigen is currently not known. No base quality information exists; no much larger clone differs at one position.

Patients with autoimmune disease history or receiving systemic immunosuppression were excluded from the trial. Peripheral blood for TCR sequencing was collected from all dose cohorts at baseline, on cycle 4 day 1, and on cycle 7 day 1. The samples were taken from a phase I, first-in-human, multicenter, open-label dose-escalation trial of ivuxolimab. Adults with locally advanced or metastatic melanoma, renal cell, hepatocellular, or head and neck squamous cell carcinoma were enrolled in the trial. Before TCR sequencing, CD4+ T cells and CD8+ T cells were sorted from peripheral blood as separate populations. To sequence the TCRbeta CDR3 region, genomic DNA was isolated from the sorted cells. The immunoSEQ Assay was used to sequence the TCRbeta CDR3 regions. In its TCRdb copy, this immuneACCESS table keeps in-frame sequences only and misses some clones. Where compared with another copy, unresolved V genes explain less than half of these, and the others have no known cause. The sample records 55,000 to 60,000 clones, approximately 80% of which are singletons. Of the sample, 2.8% is held by the ten largest clones.

The sequencing used CD4+ or CD8+ T cells sorted from blood, collected in a trial of the OX40 agonist ivuxolimab. The TCR comes from an adult with an advanced solid tumor such as melanoma, head and neck, liver or kidney cancer.

The CDR3: CARSKCDEQFF. The DNA sequence follows: TGTGCCAGGTCAAAGTGCGATGAGCAGTTCTTC. The receptor chain draws on TRBV19 and TRBJ2-1, with no confidently assigned D gene. The germline V gene (reference sequence) specifies LNHDA as CDR1 and SQIVND as CDR2. The CDR3 numbers 11 residues from cysteine through phenylalanine. Here the CDR3 DNA is all that survives: 33 bases in frame from base 1. V is reduced by 9 bases and J by 8 bases, leaving a spacing of 11 bases between them.